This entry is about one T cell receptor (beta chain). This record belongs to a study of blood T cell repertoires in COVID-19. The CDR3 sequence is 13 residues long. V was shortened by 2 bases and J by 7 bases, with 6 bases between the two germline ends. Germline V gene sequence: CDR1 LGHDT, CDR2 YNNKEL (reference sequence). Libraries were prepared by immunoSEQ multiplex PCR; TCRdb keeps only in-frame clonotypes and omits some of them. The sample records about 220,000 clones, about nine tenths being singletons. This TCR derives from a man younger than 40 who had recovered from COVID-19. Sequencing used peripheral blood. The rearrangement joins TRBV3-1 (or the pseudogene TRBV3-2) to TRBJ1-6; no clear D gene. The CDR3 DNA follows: TGTGCCAGCAGCCAACCGGTAAATTCACCCCTCCACTTT. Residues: CASSQPVNSPLHF.